A selection of T cell receptor beta chains follows, all from one sample in a study of beta chain features in type 1 diabetes. Sequencing was performed with immunoSEQ multiplex PCR; in TCRdb, only in-frame clones are kept and a portion is missing. The data show about 160,000 clones, around 7.9% seen once. The source material was central memory CD4+ T cells from blood. Source of these receptors: a man aged 18 to 35 with type 1 diabetes. Both conserved end residues are part of each CDR3. D genes are given only for firm matches. Part of the rows lack a size; the others show once, few, many or a class for expanded clones.

V gene,CDR3 length,D gene,J gene,clone size,CDR3 DNA,CDR3 protein
TRBV4-3,15,TRBD1,TRBJ1-2,.,TGCGCCAGCAGCCGAGACAGGGCAGGAAACTATGGCTACACCTTC,CASSRDRAGNYGYTF
TRBV7-2,15,.,TRBJ1-5,few,TGTGCCAGCAGCTTAGGTGTCCAGGACAATCAGCCCCAGCATTTT,CASSLGVQDNQPQHF
TRBV14,14,TRBD2,TRBJ2-5,many,TGTGCCAGCAGCCAACAACTAGCGGTTGGGACCCAGTACTTC,CASSQQLAVGTQYF
TRBV4-2,17,TRBD2,TRBJ2-2,.,TGTGCCAGCAGCCAGGGACTAGCAAGTACGAACACCGGGGAGCTGTTTTTT,CASSQGLASTNTGELFF
TRBV28,15,TRBD2,TRBJ2-3,few,TGTGCCAGCAGACTGACTAGCGGTCAATCAGATACGCAGTATTTT,CASRLTSGQSDTQYF
TRBV28,16,TRBD1,TRBJ2-7,.,TGTGCCAGCAGTCCTCAGCCCGGGACAGCCTCCTACGAGCAGTACTTC,CASSPQPGTASYEQYF
TRBV7-7,13,.,TRBJ2-1,.,TGTGCCAGCAGCTTGGATGCCGAGGGTGAGCAGTTCTTC,CASSLDAEGEQFF
TRBV7-9,16,TRBD1,TRBJ2-1,.,TGTGCCAGCAGCCCCGGACAGGGAATCGCCGGGGGTGAGCAGTTCTTC,CASSPGQGIAGGEQFF
TRBV18,15,.,TRBJ2-1,few,TGTGCCAGCTCACCCCGGCCAGGGTCCTTCGATGAGCAGTTCTTC,CASSPRPGSFDEQFF
TRBV7-8,17,TRBD2,TRBJ2-1,few,TGTGCCAGCAGCTTAGGGGTACTAGCGGGTGGCTACAATGAGCAGTTCTTC,CASSLGVLAGGYNEQFF
TRBV4-3,17,.,TRBJ2-4,.,TGCGCCAGCAGCCAAGAGGCCCCATTCGGAACGGGAAACATTCAGTACTTC,CASSQEAPFGTGNIQYF
TRBV28,13,.,TRBJ1-2,.,TGTGCCAGCAGTTTACTAGACAGCTATGGCTACACCTTC,CASSLLDSYGYTF
TRBV9,16,.,TRBJ2-4,few,TGTGCCAGCAGCGTAGACGGGTTTGTGGGTAAAAACATTCAGTACTTC,CASSVDGFVGKNIQYF
TRBV5-1,13,.,TRBJ2-7,.,TGCGCCAGCAGCTTGGTAGCGGAGTACGAGCAGTACTTC,CASSLVAEYEQYF
TRBV5-4,14,.,TRBJ1-1,.,TGTGCCAGCAGCTTGACAGGGAAGGGTACTGAAGCTTTCTTT,CASSLTGKGTEAFF